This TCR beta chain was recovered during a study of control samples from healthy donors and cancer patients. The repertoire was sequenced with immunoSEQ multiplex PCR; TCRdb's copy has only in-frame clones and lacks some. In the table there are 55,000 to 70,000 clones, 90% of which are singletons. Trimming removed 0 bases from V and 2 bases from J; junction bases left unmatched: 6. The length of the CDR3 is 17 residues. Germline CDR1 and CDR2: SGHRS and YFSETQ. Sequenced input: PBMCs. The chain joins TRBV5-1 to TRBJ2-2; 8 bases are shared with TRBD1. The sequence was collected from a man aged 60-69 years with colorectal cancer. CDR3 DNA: TGCGCCAGCAGCTTGGGGCCACAGGGGGTCAACACCGGGGAGCTGTTTTTT. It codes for CASSLGPQGVNTGELFF.